Listed below are T cell receptor beta chains from one sample, sequenced in a study of blood T cell repertoires in COVID-19. Produced via immunoSEQ multiplex PCR; TCRdb's table is partial and in-frame only. The sample consists of about 320,000 clones, under 95% of them appearing once. Material: PBMCs or T cells enriched from blood (not recorded which). The receptors were gathered from a man in his fifties or sixties who had recovered from COVID-19. Both conserved end residues are part of each CDR3. D genes are given only for firm matches. Clone size is shown for a subset of rows, as once, few, many or a class of expanded clone.

>TRBV7-9|TRBD1|TRBJ1-4|NA
CASSTGALNNEKLFF
TGTGCCAGCAGCACAGGGGCCTTGAATAATGAAAAACTGTTTTTT
>TRBV7-8|TRBD1|TRBJ1-6|NA
CASSLMSRTGRSSYNSPLHF
TGTGCCAGCAGCTTAATGTCCCGGACAGGAAGGAGCTCCTATAATTCACCCCTCCACTTT
>TRBV5-1|NA|TRBJ2-5|NA
CASRGTAGHEETQYF
TGCGCCAGCAGAGGGACAGCGGGCCACGAAGAGACCCAGTACTTC
>TRBV9|TRBD1|TRBJ2-1|NA
CASSVVGTGDGEQFF
TGTGCCAGCAGCGTAGTTGGGACAGGGGATGGTGAGCAGTTCTTC
>TRBV27|NA|TRBJ1-3|once
CASSLSGASGNTIYF
TGTGCCAGCAGTTTATCGGGGGCATCTGGAAACACCATATATTTT
>TRBV12-5|NA|TRBJ1-4|NA
CASGLVSGSGEKLFF
TGTGCTAGTGGTTTGGTATCAGGGTCCGGTGAAAAACTGTTTTTT
>TRBV4-3|NA|TRBJ1-5|NA
CASSQGSNQPQHF
TGCGCCAGCAGCCAAGGTTCGAATCAGCCCCAGCATTTT
>TRBV7-3|NA|TRBJ1-1|NA
CASSTGGTEAFF
TGTGCCAGCAGCACCGGAGGGACTGAAGCTTTCTTT
>TRBV27|NA|TRBJ1-1|NA
CASSPRFRGETEAFF
TGTGCCAGCAGCCCCCGTTTCAGGGGTGAGACTGAAGCTTTCTTT
>TRBV30|TRBD2|TRBJ2-7|NA
CAWQLKLAGGYEQYF
TGTGCCTGGCAACTTAAATTAGCGGGAGGGTACGAGCAGTACTTC
>TRBV7-8|NA|TRBJ1-1|NA
CASSLRRLWAAGAEAFF
TGTGCCAGCAGCCTCCGCCGCCTGTGGGCCGCGGGGGCTGAAGCTTTCTTT
>TRBV5-6|NA|TRBJ2-7|few
CASSLPLRNDYEQYF
TGTGCCAGCAGCTTACCGTTGCGGAACGACTACGAGCAGTACTTC
>TRBV10-3|NA|TRBJ1-2|NA
CAISSEGGFYGYTF
TGTGCCATCAGTTCAGAGGGAGGGTTTTATGGCTACACCTTC
>TRBV6-6|TRBD1|TRBJ1-5|once
CASSSPRQGAIQPQHF
TGTGCCAGCAGTTCTCCCCGCCAGGGGGCCATTCAGCCCCAGCATTTT
>TRBV18|NA|TRBJ2-3|NA
CASSQLDSMTGTDTQYF
TGTGCCAGCTCTCAACTCGACTCCATGACGGGCACAGATACGCAGTATTTT
>TRBV6-5|TRBD2|TRBJ2-7|NA
CASSYPGGAYEQYF
TGTGCCAGCAGTTACCCCGGGGGGGCCTACGAGCAGTACTTC
>TRBV7-2|NA|TRBJ2-2|NA
CASSWMASTGELFF
TGTGCCAGCAGCTGGATGGCTAGCACCGGGGAGCTGTTTTTT
>TRBV7-9|NA|TRBJ2-4|NA
CASSSGGSLPSWDIQYF
TGTGCCAGCAGCTCCGGAGGGTCCTTACCTAGTTGGGACATTCAGTACTTC
>TRBV19|NA|TRBJ1-2|few
CASSIGQPNYGYTF
TGTGCCAGTAGTATTGGGCAGCCTAACTATGGCTACACCTTC
>TRBV4-1|NA|TRBJ1-4|NA
CASSQESLNLEKLFF
TGCGCCAGCAGCCAAGAATCGCTAAACTTGGAAAAACTGTTTTTT
>TRBV2|NA|TRBJ1-5|NA
CASSHKTASNQPQHF
TGTGCCAGCAGTCACAAGACAGCTAGCAATCAGCCCCAGCATTTT
>TRBV9|TRBD1|TRBJ1-2|NA
CASSAQGAIRTFCYGYTF
TGTGCCAGCAGCGCCCAGGGGGCGATAAGGACGTTTTGCTATGGCTACACCTTC
>TRBV28|NA|TRBJ2-7|NA
CASHPRGFYEQYF
TGTGCCAGCCATCCAAGGGGGTTCTACGAGCAGTACTTC
>TRBV6-5|NA|TRBJ1-1|NA
CASSYVGLNTEAFF
TGTGCCAGCAGTTACGTCGGTTTGAACACTGAAGCTTTCTTT
>TRBV11-3|TRBD1|TRBJ1-2|NA
CASSWDRGYGYTF
TGTGCCAGCAGCTGGGACAGGGGCTATGGCTACACCTTC
>TRBV24-1|NA|TRBJ1-2|NA
CATSERANYGYTF
TGTGCCACCAGCGAGAGAGCTAACTATGGCTACACCTTC
>TRBV2|NA|TRBJ1-4|NA
CASSESRTTNEKLFF
TGTGCCAGCAGTGAGTCCCGTACAACTAATGAAAAACTGTTTTTT
>TRBV27|TRBD1|TRBJ2-5|NA
CASSLSRQGQETQYF
TGTGCCAGCAGTTTATCTAGACAGGGACAAGAGACCCAGTACTTC
>TRBV30|NA|TRBJ1-4|once
CAWSVSADIGF
TGTGCCTGGAGTGTATCGGCAGACATAGGTTTT
>TRBV5-1|TRBD1|TRBJ2-7|NA
CASSPGQGAGEQYF
TGCGCCAGCAGCCCGGGACAGGGGGCTGGGGAGCAGTACTTC
>TRBV5-1|NA|TRBJ1-2|once
CASSPSPQGYGYTF
TGCGCCAGCAGCCCGTCACCACAGGGCTATGGCTACACCTTC
>TRBV4-3|NA|TRBJ1-4|NA
CASSQDRGRGFEKLFF
TGCGCCAGCAGCCAAGATCGGGGCAGGGGATTTGAAAAACTGTTTTTT
>TRBV29-1|TRBD2|TRBJ2-1|once
CSVKTGTSSFYEQFF
TGCAGCGTCAAGACCGGGACTAGCTCTTTCTATGAGCAGTTCTTC
>TRBV12-3/TRBV12-4|TRBD1|TRBJ1-1|few
CASSLDRDTEAFF
TGTGCCAGCAGTTTGGACAGGGACACTGAAGCTTTCTTT
>TRBV7-2|TRBD2|TRBJ2-7|NA
CASSFYLTSGSYEQYF
TGTGCCAGCAGCTTCTATTTGACTAGCGGCTCCTACGAGCAGTACTTC
>TRBV9|TRBD1|TRBJ2-1|NA
CASSGTPPRDRGFNEQFF
TGTGCCAGCAGCGGTACGCCACCCCGGGACAGGGGGTTCAATGAGCAGTTCTTC
>TRBV3-1/TRBV3-2|NA|TRBJ1-1|NA
CASSQDWGGEAFF
TGTGCCAGCAGCCAAGACTGGGGCGGTGAAGCTTTCTTT
>TRBV11-2|TRBD1|TRBJ1-1|NA
CASSTVRQGLAFF
TGTGCCAGCAGCACTGTCCGACAGGGTCTAGCTTTCTTT
>TRBV18|TRBD2|TRBJ2-1|NA
CASSPGDAGGRKKFF
TGTGCCAGCTCACCGGGTGATGCGGGAGGGCGGAAAAAGTTCTTC
>TRBV12-5|TRBD1|TRBJ2-7|NA
CASGRDSLGEQYF
TGTGCTAGTGGGAGGGACAGCCTCGGAGAGCAGTACTTC
>TRBV7-3|TRBD1|TRBJ2-1|NA
CASTSGTGSHEQFF
TGTGCCAGCACCTCCGGGACAGGGTCCCATGAGCAGTTCTTC
>TRBV6-5|NA|TRBJ2-7|NA
CASSYSSWTMGHEQYF
TGTGCCAGCAGTTACTCGAGTTGGACAATGGGGCACGAGCAGTACTTC
>TRBV4-2|TRBD1|TRBJ1-2|NA
CASSPDRANYGYTF
TGTGCCAGCAGCCCGGACAGGGCCAACTATGGCTACACCTTC
>TRBV2|NA|TRBJ1-2|NA
CASSEEAGLYGYTF
TGTGCCAGCAGTGAAGAGGCAGGGCTCTATGGCTACACCTTC
>TRBV5-6|NA|TRBJ1-4|NA
CASSMGGNNEKLFF
TGTGCCAGCAGCATGGGCGGAAATAATGAAAAACTGTTTTTT
>TRBV3-1/TRBV3-2|NA|TRBJ1-1|NA
CASSQRGRGTEAFF
TGTGCCAGCAGCCAGCGTGGGCGAGGGACTGAAGCTTTCTTT
>TRBV3-1/TRBV3-2|TRBD2|TRBJ2-1|NA
CASSYAGGEQFF
TGTGCCAGCAGCTATGCGGGGGGGGAGCAGTTCTTC
>TRBV18|TRBD2|TRBJ2-3|once
CASSPSAGRGGLFTDTQYF
TGCGCCAGCTCACCCTCCGCTGGGCGGGGGGGCCTGTTCACAGATACGCAGTATTTT
>TRBV6-5|NA|TRBJ1-5|NA
CASSPVINQPQHF
TGTGCCAGCAGCCCCGTAATAAATCAGCCCCAGCATTTT
>TRBV14|NA|TRBJ1-5|NA
CASSQNELQPQHF
TGTGCCAGCAGCCAAAACGAACTTCAGCCCCAGCATTTT
>TRBV6-5|NA|TRBJ1-4|NA
CASSWTANEKLFF
TGTGCCAGCAGTTGGACAGCTAATGAAAAACTGTTTTTT
>TRBV2|NA|TRBJ1-1|NA
CASSDPNSYMNTEAFF
TGTGCCAGCAGTGATCCCAACAGTTACATGAACACTGAAGCTTTCTTT
>TRBV2|NA|TRBJ2-1|NA
CASRQTVYNEQFF
TGTGCCAGCAGACAGACAGTTTACAATGAGCAGTTCTTC
>TRBV6-5|TRBD1|TRBJ1-2|NA
CASSPPGQGNYGYTF
TGTGCCAGCAGTCCTCCGGGACAGGGGAACTATGGCTACACCTTC
>TRBV4-1|NA|TRBJ1-2|NA
CASSQDPMPNYGYTF
TGCGCCAGCAGCCAAGATCCTATGCCTAACTATGGCTACACCTTC
>TRBV30|TRBD1|TRBJ1-5|NA
CAWSVQGRPSQPQHF
TGTGCCTGGAGTGTACAGGGGAGACCGAGTCAGCCCCAGCATTTT
>TRBV9|NA|TRBJ2-7|NA
CASSVGAGSYEQYF
TGTGCCAGCAGCGTAGGTGCAGGGTCGTACGAGCAGTACTTC
>TRBV5-4|TRBD1|TRBJ1-2|once
CASSLFMAGGSYGYTF
TGTGCCAGCAGCTTGTTTATGGCAGGGGGTAGCTATGGCTACACCTTC
>TRBV3-1/TRBV3-2|NA|TRBJ1-2|NA
CASSQVVGGSYGYTF
TGTGCCAGCAGCCAAGTGGTCGGGGGAAGCTATGGCTACACCTTC